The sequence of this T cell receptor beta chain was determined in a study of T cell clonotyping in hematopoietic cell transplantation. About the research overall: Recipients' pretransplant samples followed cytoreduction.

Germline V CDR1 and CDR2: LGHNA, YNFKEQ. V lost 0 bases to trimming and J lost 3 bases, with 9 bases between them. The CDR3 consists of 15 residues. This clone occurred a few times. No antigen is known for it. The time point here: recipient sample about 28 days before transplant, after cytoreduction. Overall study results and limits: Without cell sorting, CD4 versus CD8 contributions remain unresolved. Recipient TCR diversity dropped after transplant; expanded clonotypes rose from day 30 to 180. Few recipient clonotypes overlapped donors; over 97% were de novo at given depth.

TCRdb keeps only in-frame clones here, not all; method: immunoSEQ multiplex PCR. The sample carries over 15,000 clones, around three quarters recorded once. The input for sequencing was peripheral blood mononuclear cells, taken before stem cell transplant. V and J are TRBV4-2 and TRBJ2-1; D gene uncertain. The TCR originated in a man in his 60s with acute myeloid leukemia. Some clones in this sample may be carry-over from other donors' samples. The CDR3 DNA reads TGTGCCAGCAGCCAAGATCTGGGCAGCTACAATGAGCAGTTCTTC. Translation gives CASSQDLGSYNEQFF.